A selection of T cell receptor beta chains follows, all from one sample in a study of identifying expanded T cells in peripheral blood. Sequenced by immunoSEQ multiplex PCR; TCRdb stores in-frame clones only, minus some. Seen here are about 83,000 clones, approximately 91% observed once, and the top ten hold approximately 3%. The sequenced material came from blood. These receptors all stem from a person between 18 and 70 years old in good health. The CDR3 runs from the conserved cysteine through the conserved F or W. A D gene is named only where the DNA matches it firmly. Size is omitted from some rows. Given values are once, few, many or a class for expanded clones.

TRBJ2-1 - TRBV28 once TGTGCCAGCAGTCTAAATGAGCAGTTCTTC CASSLNEQFF
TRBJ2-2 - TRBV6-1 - TGTGCCAGCAGTGAATTTTGGGGGGACACCGGGGAGCTGTTTTTT CASSEFWGDTGELFF
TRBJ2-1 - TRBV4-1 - TGCGCCAGCAGCCAAGATCCCACAGGGTTTGATGAGCAGTTCTTC CASSQDPTGFDEQFF
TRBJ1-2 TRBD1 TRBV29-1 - TGCAGCGTGGGACAGGGGAACGGTGGCTACACCTTC CSVGQGNGGYTF
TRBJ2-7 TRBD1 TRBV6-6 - TGTGCCAGCAGCCTGCTAGGGACAGGTTTCTCCTACGAGCAGTACTTC CASSLLGTGFSYEQYF
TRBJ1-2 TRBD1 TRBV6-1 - TGTGCCAGCAGTGAAGGAAGAACAGGGGGTGGCTACACCTTC CASSEGRTGGGYTF
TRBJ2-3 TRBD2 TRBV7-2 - TGTGCCAGCAGCTCATCTAGCGGGGAAACGCAGTATTTT CASSSSSGETQYF
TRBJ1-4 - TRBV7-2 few TGTGCCAGCAGCTTATCCAGGGAGGAAAAACTGTTTTTT CASSLSREEKLFF
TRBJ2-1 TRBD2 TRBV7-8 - TGTGCCAGCAGCTTTCTAGCGGGGGGGCTCTTCTCCTACAATGAGCAGTTCTTC CASSFLAGGLFSYNEQFF
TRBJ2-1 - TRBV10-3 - TGTGCCATCAGTGGATGGGAGGGGGGCAATGAGCAGTTCTTC CAISGWEGGNEQFF
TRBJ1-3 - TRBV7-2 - TGTGCCAGCAGCCTCGGGGGCACCATATATTTT CASSLGGTIYF
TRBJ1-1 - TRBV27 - TGTGCCAGCAGTTTACAGGGCTTGAACACTGAAGCTTTCTTT CASSLQGLNTEAFF
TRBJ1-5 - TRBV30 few TGTGCCTGGCAAAAACCGGGAGCTCAGCCCCAGCATTTT CAWQKPGAQPQHF
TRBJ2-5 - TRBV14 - TGTGCCAGCAGCCGAGAGGAGACCCAGTACTTC CASSREETQYF
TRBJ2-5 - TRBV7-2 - TGTGCCAGCAGCCCCACACTAGGCGGAGAGACCCAGTACTTC CASSPTLGGETQYF
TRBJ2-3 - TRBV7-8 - TGTGCCAGCAGCCACCGGGACCCACCACGGACGACGGATACGCAGTATTTT CASSHRDPPRTTDTQYF
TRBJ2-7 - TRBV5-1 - TGCGCCAGCAGCTTGAGCTCAGGATCCTACGAGCAGTACTTC CASSLSSGSYEQYF
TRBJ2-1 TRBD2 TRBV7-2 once TGTGCCAGCAGCCTGGGACTAGACAATGAGCAGTTCTTC CASSLGLDNEQFF
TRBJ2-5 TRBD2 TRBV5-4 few TGTGCCAGCAGCTTGACTAGCGGGTACCAAGAGACCCAGTACTTC CASSLTSGYQETQYF
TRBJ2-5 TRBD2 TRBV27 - TGTGCCAGCAGTCCCGGGACTAGCGGGAACAAAGAGACCCAGTACTTC CASSPGTSGNKETQYF
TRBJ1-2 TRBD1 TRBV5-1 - TGCGCCAGCAGCACCGGGACAGGGGCGTATGGCTACACCTTC CASSTGTGAYGYTF
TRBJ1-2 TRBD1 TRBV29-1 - TGCAGCGCGGACAGGGGGGGTGGCTATGGCTACACCTTC CSADRGGGYGYTF
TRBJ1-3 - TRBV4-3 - TGCGCCAGCAGCCAATATATCTCTGGAAACACCATATATTTT CASSQYISGNTIYF
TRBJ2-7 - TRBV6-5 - TGTGCCAGCAGTTACTCCGGGGTGGACGCAGCCTACGAGCAGTACTTC CASSYSGVDAAYEQYF
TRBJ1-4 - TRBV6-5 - TGTGCCAGCAGTGAGGCCGGGTATAATGAAAAACTGTTTTTT CASSEAGYNEKLFF
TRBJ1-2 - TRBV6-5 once TGTGCCAGCAGTGGAGGAGGGGGCTATGGCTACACCTTC CASSGGGGYGYTF
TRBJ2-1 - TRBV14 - TGTGCCAGCAGCCAAGAAGTGACGCTACTATACAATGAGCAGTTCTTC CASSQEVTLLYNEQFF
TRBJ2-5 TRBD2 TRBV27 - TGTGCCAGCAGTTTATCCGTAGGACTAGCGGGGGGAGGAGAGACCCAGTACTTC CASSLSVGLAGGGETQYF
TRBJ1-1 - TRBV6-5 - TGTGCCAGCCGAGGGGTGCTAGGGGTGGAAGCTTTCTTT CASRGVLGVEAFF
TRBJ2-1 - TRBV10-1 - TGCGCCAGCAGTGAGTCGGGCTACAATGAGCAGTTCTTC CASSESGYNEQFF
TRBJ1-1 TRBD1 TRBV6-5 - TGTGCCAGCAGCCCCAGGGGGCGTACTGAAGCTTTCTTT CASSPRGRTEAFF
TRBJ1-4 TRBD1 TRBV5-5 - TGTGCCAGCAGCCGCGACAGGGCTAATGAAAAACTGTTTTTT CASSRDRANEKLFF
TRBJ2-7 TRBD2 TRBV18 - TGTGCCAGCTCACTCCGTCGGGGGGAGTCTAGCGAGCAGTACTTC CASSLRRGESSEQYF
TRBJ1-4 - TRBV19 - TGTGCCAGTAGTATAGGATTCGCGGACAGCAATGAAAAACTGTTTTTT CASSIGFADSNEKLFF
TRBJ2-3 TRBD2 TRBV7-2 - TGTGCCAGCAGCCGAAGAACGACTAGCGGGGCAGATACGCAGTATTTT CASSRRTTSGADTQYF
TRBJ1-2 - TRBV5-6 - TGTGCCAGCAGCTTGGCGGTGGGCAGCTACACCTTC CASSLAVGSYTF
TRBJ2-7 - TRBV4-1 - TGCGCCAGCAGCCAAGATTGGGGCGGTGGCTACGAGCAGTACTTC CASSQDWGGGYEQYF
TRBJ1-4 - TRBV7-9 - TGTGCCAGCAGCCCAGGATCAACTAATGAAAAACTGTTTTTT CASSPGSTNEKLFF
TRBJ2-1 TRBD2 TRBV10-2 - TGCGCCAGCAGCCCGGCTAGCGGGGGGGTGAGCTCCTACAATGAGCAGTTCTTC CASSPASGGVSSYNEQFF
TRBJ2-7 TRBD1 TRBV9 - TGTGCCAGCAGCCCACAGGGGGTTCCCTACGAGCAGTACTTC CASSPQGVPYEQYF
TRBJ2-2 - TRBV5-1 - TGCGCCAGCAGCTCGACAGTCACGGGTGGGGAGCTGTTTTTT CASSSTVTGGELFF
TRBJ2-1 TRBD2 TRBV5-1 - TGCGCCAGCTCCCCGAGTGGACTAGCGCGTATCCCCGTCTCCTACAATGAGCAGTTCTTC CASSPSGLARIPVSYNEQFF
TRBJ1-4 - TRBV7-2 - TGTGCCAGCAGCTTACGGTTCGCTGAAAAACTGTTTTTT CASSLRFAEKLFF
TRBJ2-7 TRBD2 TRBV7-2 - TGTGCCAGCAGCCTAGCGGGGAGGTCCTCCTACGAGCAGTACTTC CASSLAGRSSYEQYF
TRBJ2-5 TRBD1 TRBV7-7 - TGTGCTAGCAGCTTAGGCGGGACAGGGGAAGAGACCCAGTACTTC CASSLGGTGEETQYF
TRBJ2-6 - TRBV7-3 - TGTGCCAGCAGCTACGACTCTGGGGCCAACGTCCTGACTTTC CASSYDSGANVLTF
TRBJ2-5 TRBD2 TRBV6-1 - TGTGCCAGCAGTAACGGACTAGAGGTTGGGAAGACCCAGTACTTC CASSNGLEVGKTQYF
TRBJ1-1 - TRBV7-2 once TGTGCCAGCAGCTTGACAGGTCTCCTTGAAGCTTTCTTT CASSLTGLLEAFF
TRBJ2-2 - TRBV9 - TGTGCCAGCAGCGTAGACTCCACCGGGGAGCTGTTTTTT CASSVDSTGELFF
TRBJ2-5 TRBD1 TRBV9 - TGTGCCAGCAGCCCAATAGCTGGACAGGGCCCCCAGTACTTC CASSPIAGQGPQYF
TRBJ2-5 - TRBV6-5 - TGTGCCAGCACCGACACCCGTGAGACCCAGTACTTC CASTDTRETQYF
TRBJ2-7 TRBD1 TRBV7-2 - TGTGCCAGCAGCGCAACAGGGGGCACGTGGTACGAGCAGTACTTC CASSATGGTWYEQYF
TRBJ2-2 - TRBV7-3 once TGTGCCAGCAGCTTAAACGGTAACACCGGGGAGCTGTTTTTT CASSLNGNTGELFF
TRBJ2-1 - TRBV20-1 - TGCAGTGCTAGTACAAGCCGGCAGTTCTTC CSASTSRQFF